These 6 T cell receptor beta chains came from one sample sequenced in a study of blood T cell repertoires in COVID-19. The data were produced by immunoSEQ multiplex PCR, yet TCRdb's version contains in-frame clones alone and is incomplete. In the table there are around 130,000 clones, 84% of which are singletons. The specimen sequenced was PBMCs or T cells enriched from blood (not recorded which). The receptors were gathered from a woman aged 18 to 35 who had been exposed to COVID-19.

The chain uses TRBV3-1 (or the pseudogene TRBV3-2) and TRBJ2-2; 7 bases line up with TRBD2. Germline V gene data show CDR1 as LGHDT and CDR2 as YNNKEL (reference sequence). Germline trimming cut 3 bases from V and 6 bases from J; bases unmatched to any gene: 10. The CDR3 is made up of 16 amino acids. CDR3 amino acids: CASSHLPGGSAGELFF. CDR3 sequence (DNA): TGTGCCAGCAGCCATCTTCCTGGCGGGAGCGCCGGGGAGCTGTTTTTT.

The CDR3 loop reads CASASVGSNYGYTF. The CDR3 DNA follows: TGTGCCAGCGCCTCGGTGGGCAGTAACTATGGCTACACCTTC. This chain connects TRBV2 to TRBJ1-2; D remains ambiguous. Germline CDR1 reads SNHLY; CDR2 reads FYNNEI. V was clipped by 8 bases and J by 1 base, with 14 bases between them. The CDR3 has 14 amino acids.

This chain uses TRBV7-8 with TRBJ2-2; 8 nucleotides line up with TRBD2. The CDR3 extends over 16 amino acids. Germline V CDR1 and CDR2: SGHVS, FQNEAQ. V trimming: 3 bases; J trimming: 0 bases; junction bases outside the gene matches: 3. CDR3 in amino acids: CASSLMTSANTGELFF. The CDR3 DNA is TGTGCCAGCAGCTTGATGACTAGCGCGAACACCGGGGAGCTGTTTTTT.

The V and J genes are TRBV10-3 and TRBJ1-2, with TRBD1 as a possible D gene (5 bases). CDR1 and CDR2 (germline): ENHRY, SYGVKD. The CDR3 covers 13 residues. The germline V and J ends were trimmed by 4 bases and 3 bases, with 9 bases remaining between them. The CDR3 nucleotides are TGTGCCATCAGTGTCGGGGACTACTATGGCTACACCTTC. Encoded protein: CAISVGDYYGYTF.

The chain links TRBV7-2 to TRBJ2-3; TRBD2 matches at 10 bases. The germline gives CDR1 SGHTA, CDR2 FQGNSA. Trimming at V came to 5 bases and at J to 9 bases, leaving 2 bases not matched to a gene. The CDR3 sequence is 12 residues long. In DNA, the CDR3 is TGTGCCAGCAGCGCTAGCGGGAGCACGCAGTATTTT. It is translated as CASSASGSTQYF.

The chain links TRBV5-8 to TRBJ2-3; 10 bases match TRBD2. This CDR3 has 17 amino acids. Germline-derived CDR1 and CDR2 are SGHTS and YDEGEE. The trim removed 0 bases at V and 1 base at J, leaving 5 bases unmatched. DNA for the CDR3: TGTGCCAGCAGCTTGGGCCTAGCGGGAGTCGGCACAGATACGCAGTATTTT. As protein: CASSLGLAGVGTDTQYF.